These 19 T cell receptor beta chains were all obtained from the same sample, sequenced in a study of T-cell memory formation after mild COVID-19. TCRdb redid the calling of the 5' RACE reads with MiXCR, one entry per CDR3 protein. The sample yields some 110,000 distinct CDR3 sequences, 9.5% to 15% seen once. Sequenced: PBMCs or a T cell subset sorted from them (not recorded which). The source is an adult woman who had mild COVID-19 (a few samples of this study predate the infection). Cell type and time point are not known.

The V and J genes are TRBV14 and TRBJ2-5; the D gene could be TRBD1 or TRBD2 (5 bases each). Trimming took 2 bases from V and 2 from J, leaving 9 bases between them. The germline V gene has CDR1 SGHDN and CDR2 FVKESK. CDR3 length equals 14 residues. CDR3 residues: CASSQWDEQETQYF. In DNA form, the CDR3 reads TGTGCCAGCAGCCAATGGGACGAGCAAGAGACCCAGTACTTC.

This chain joins TRBV7-9 and TRBJ1-2; D ambiguous. V was pared by 1 base and J by 6 bases, with 6 bases between. Germline V gene data show CDR1 as SEHNR and CDR2 as FQNEAQ (reference sequence). The CDR3 runs to 12 residues. CDR3 residues: CASSLVGDGYTF. The CDR3 DNA reads as TGTGCCAGCAGCTTAGTAGGAGATGGCTACACCTTC.

The V gene is TRBV6-5, the J gene TRBJ1-1; D unclear. The CDR3 is 13 amino acids. V lost 4 bases, J lost 6 bases, and 12 bases lay in between. Per germline, CDR1 MNHEY and CDR2 SVGAGI. DNA for the CDR3: TGTGCCAGCAGTTTGACTCGGACGTCTGAAGCTTTCTTT. It encodes CASSLTRTSEAFF.

The chain employs TRBV3-1 and TRBJ2-4; 8 bases are shared with TRBD2. CDR3 length equals 19 residues. The germline CDR1 and CDR2 sequences are LGHDT and YNNKEL (reference sequence). Trimming cost V 1 base and J 8 bases; bases outside gene matches: 19. This chain's CDR3 is CASSQGSGILAALTDIQYF. The CDR3 DNA sequence: TGTGCCAGCAGCCAAGGCTCGGGCATACTAGCGGCCCTCACCGACATTCAGTACTTC.

The chain's CDR3 is CASSSELDRGGQETQYF. CDR3 DNA: TGTGCCAGCAGCTCAGAACTGGACAGGGGGGGACAAGAGACCCAGTACTTC. This sequence joins TRBV7-6 and TRBJ2-5, with 10 bases identical to TRBD1. The ends lost 4 bases at V and 2 bases at J; junction bases unmatched: 10. CDR1 is SGHVS and CDR2 is FNYEAQ in the germline V gene. There are 17 residues in the CDR3.

The V and J genes are TRBV7-8 and TRBJ2-2, with D perhaps matching TRBD1 or TRBD2 (7 bases each). From germline, CDR1 is SGHVS and CDR2 FQNEAQ. V lost 4 bases to trimming and J lost 4 bases, with 19 bases between them. This CDR3 contains 17 residues. This CDR3 reads CASSWSGTDFFTGELFF. Written as DNA, the CDR3 is TGTGCCAGCAGCTGGAGCGGGACAGACTTTTTCACCGGGGAGCTGTTTTTT.

This clonotype was detected a few times. The chain uses TRBV4-1 and TRBJ1-6; D perhaps matches TRBD1 (5 bases). Trimming stripped 1 base from V and 6 bases from J, with 10 bases between. The CDR3 extends over 15 amino acids. Germline V gene sequence: CDR1 MGHRA, CDR2 YSYEKL. The CDR3: CASSQVQGGNSPLHF. CDR3 sequence (DNA): TGCGCCAGCAGCCAAGTGCAGGGTGGTAATTCACCCCTCCACTTT.

The V gene is TRBV4-3, the J gene TRBJ1-1; D not certain. The CDR3 totals 13 residues. Germline CDR1 is LGHNA and CDR2 is YSLEER. The germline V and J ends were trimmed by 1 base and 3 bases, with 6 bases remaining between them. In nucleotides, the CDR3 is TGCGCCAGCAGCCAAGTAGTATACACTGAAGCTTTCTTT. Translated, it gives CASSQVVYTEAFF.

This clonotype was detected a few times. The chain combines TRBV20-1 with TRBJ2-3; 7 nucleotides align to TRBD2. Trimming removed 6 bases from V and 1 base from J; junction bases left unmatched: 19. CDR1 and CDR2 from the germline V gene are DFQATT and SNEGSKA (reference sequence). The length of the CDR3 is 18 residues. The CDR3 coding sequence is TGCAGTGCCGGGGGGAGGGGTCGCTTTCAAGTGGGCACAGATACGCAGTATTTT. It is translated as CSAGGRGRFQVGTDTQYF.

This clonotype was seen only a few times. This chain uses TRBV11-2 with TRBJ2-5, with 7 bases identical to TRBD1. The CDR3 totals 15 residues. Trimming cost V 3 bases and J 4 bases; bases outside gene matches: 8. CDR1 is SGHAT, CDR2 FQNNGV, per germline. DNA of the CDR3: TGTGCCAGCAGCTTCCCAGGAAGGGGGCTAGAGACCCAGTACTTC. This encodes CASSFPGRGLETQYF.

There are a few counts of this clonotype. The J gene is TRBJ2-3, the V gene TRBV7-8; 7 bases align to TRBD2. This CDR3 region has 15 residues. CDR1 SGHVS and CDR2 FQNEAQ come from the germline V gene. The V gene end was trimmed by 7 bases and the J gene end by 4 bases; junction bases not matched to a gene: 11. The CDR3 is CASNLEGGPADTQYF. DNA for the CDR3: TGTGCCAGCAATCTAGAGGGAGGGCCCGCAGATACGCAGTATTTT.

Only a few counts were recorded for this clonotype. The gene calls are TRBV7-8 and TRBJ1-2; D not resolved. V gave up 0 bases and J gave up 6 bases, with 11 bases separating them. The CDR3 contains 14 residues. CDR1 is SGHVS, CDR2 FQNEAQ, per germline. The CDR3 region has the DNA TGTGCCAGCAGCTTAGCGGCAGAGGAGGATGGCTACACCTTC. It specifies CASSLAAEEDGYTF.

This clonotype was seen more than once but under ten times. This chain joins TRBV7-6 and TRBJ2-1; weak D call: TRBD1 (6 bases). The germline V gene has CDR1 SGHVS and CDR2 FNYEAQ. Trimming left V 5 bases short and J 3 bases short, with 14 bases between. This CDR3 contains 15 residues. The CDR3 DNA reads as TGTGCCAGCAGCCCTCGACAGGTCGGCTACAATGAGCAGTTCTTC. As protein: CASSPRQVGYNEQFF.

This clonotype was observed a few times. The V gene is TRBV30, the J gene TRBJ2-1; D remains ambiguous. Germline CDR1 is GTSNPN and CDR2 is SVGIG (reference sequence). Trimming pared 7 bases from V and 10 bases from J, leaving 14 bases between. The CDR3 is made up of 11 amino acids. The CDR3 reads CALKGVREQFF. Here the CDR3 DNA reads TGTGCCTTGAAAGGCGTCCGGGAGCAGTTCTTC. Looking up the rest from reference TRBV30 and TRBJ2-1 gives the full variable domain: SQTIHQWPATLVQPVGSPLSLECTVEGTSNPNLYWYRQAAGRGLQLLFYSVGIGQISSEVPQNLSASRPQDRQFILSSKKLLLSDSGFYLCALKGVREQFFGPGTRLTVL.

In this sample, this clonotype turned up a few times. The chain links TRBV6-2 or TRBV6-3 to TRBJ2-7, with D possibly being TRBD1 or TRBD2 (5 bases each). The germline V gene encodes CDR1 MNHEY and CDR2 SVGEGT. Trimming pared 4 bases from V and 2 bases from J, leaving 9 bases between. The CDR3 extends over 13 amino acids. This CDR3 is CASSWGITYEQYF. In DNA form, the CDR3 reads TGTGCCAGCAGTTGGGGGATCACCTACGAGCAGTACTTC.

The chain couples TRBV25-1 to TRBJ2-7; no firm D call. CDR3 length: 17 residues. V lost 7 bases, J lost 0 bases, and 22 bases lay in between. Germline CDR1 reads MGHDK; CDR2 reads SYGVNS. CDR3 sequence reads: CASTRSPLKRTSYEQYF. The CDR3 region has the DNA TGTGCCAGCACCCGAAGTCCCTTGAAGCGCACCTCCTACGAGCAGTACTTC.

This chain links TRBV6-1 with TRBJ2-6; D gene uncertain. Trimming cost V 1 base and J 3 bases, with 10 bases left between them. This CDR3 is 16 amino acids long. Germline lookup yields CDR1 MNHNS and CDR2 SASEGT. CDR3 in amino acids: CASSEGPVFGANVLTF. CDR3 coding DNA: TGTGCCAGCAGTGAAGGCCCGGTATTTGGGGCCAACGTCCTGACTTTC.

The chain couples TRBV5-6 to TRBJ1-5; D is ambiguous. Per the germline V gene, CDR1 is SGHDT and CDR2 is YYEEEE. The V and J ends lost 0 bases and 5 bases respectively, with 9 bases between them. CDR3 length: 14 residues. The CDR3 region is CASSLVQDHQPQHF. In nucleotides, the CDR3 is TGTGCCAGCAGCTTGGTTCAGGATCATCAGCCCCAGCATTTT.

This chain links TRBV5-5 with TRBJ2-3; 10 bases are shared with TRBD2. The germline gives CDR1 SGHKS, CDR2 YYEKEE (reference sequence). The CDR3 contains 16 residues. Trimming removed 3 bases from V and 2 bases from J; junction bases left unmatched: 6. CDR3 bases: TGTGCCAGCAGCTACCTAGCGGGAGATGCCACAGATACGCAGTATTTT. It encodes CASSYLAGDATDTQYF.